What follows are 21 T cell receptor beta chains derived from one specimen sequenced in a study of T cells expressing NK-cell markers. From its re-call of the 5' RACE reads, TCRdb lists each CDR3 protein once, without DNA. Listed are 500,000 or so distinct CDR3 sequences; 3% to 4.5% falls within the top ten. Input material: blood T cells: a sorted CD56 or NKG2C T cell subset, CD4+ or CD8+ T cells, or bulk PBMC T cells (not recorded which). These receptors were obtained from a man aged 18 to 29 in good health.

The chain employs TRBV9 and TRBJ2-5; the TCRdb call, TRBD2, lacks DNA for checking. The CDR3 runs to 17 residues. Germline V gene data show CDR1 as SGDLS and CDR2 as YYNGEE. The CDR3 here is CASSVDATGGLQETQYF. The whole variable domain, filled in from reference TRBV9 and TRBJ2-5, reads DSGVTQTPKHLITATGQRVTLRCSPRSGDLSVYWYQQSLDQGLQFLIQYYNGEERAKGNILERFSAQQFPDLHSELNLSSLELGDSALYFCASSVDATGGLQETQYFGPGTRLLVL.

The CDR3 loop reads CASWYSLYEQYF. This rearrangement joins TRBV27 to TRBJ2-7. The germline CDR1 and CDR2 sequences are MNHEY and SMNVEV (reference sequence). The CDR3 is 12 residues long.

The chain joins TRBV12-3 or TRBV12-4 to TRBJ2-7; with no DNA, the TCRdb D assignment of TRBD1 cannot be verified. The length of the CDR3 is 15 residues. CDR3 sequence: CASSLAGTEGNEQYF.

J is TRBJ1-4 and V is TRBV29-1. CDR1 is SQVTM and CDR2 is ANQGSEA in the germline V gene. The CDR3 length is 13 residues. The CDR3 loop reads CSVLEGRNEKLFF.

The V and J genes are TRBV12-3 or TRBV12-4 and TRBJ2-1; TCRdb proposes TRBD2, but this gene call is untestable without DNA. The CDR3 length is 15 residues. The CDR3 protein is CASTDHGLVGNEQFF.

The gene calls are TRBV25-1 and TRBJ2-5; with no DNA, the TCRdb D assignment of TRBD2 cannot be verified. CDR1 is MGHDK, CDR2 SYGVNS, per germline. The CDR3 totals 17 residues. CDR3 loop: CASSEPRSAGGLETQYF. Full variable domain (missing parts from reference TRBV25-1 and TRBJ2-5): EADIYQTPRYLVIGTGKKITLECSQTMGHDKMYWYQQDPGMELHLIHYSYGVNSTEKGDLSSESTVSRIRTEHFPLTLESARPSHTSQYLCASSEPRSAGGLETQYFGPGTRLLVL.

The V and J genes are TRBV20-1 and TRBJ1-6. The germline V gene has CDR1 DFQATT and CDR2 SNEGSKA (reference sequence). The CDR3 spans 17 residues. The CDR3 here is CSARDRLAPRLDSPLHF.

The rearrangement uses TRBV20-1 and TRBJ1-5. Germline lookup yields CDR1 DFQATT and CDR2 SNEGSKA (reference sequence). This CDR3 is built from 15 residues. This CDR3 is CSARVEGPTMQPQHF.

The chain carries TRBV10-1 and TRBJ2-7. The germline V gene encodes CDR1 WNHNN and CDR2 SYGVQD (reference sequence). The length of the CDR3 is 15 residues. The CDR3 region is CASSAEPTTSYEQYF.

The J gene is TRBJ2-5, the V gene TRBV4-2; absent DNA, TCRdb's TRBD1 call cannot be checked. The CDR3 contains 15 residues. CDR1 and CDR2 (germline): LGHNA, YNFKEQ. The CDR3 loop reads CASSQDSAGPETQYF.

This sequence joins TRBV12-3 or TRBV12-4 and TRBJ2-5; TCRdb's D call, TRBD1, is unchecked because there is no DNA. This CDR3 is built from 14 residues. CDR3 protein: CASNSQGALGTQYF.

Here the CDR3 reads CASSVSLQGTHNEQFF. V gene TRBV9 combines with J gene TRBJ2-1; TCRdb gives TRBD1 as the D gene, but with no DNA this cannot be confirmed. The CDR3 has 16 residues. Germline loops: CDR1 SGDLS, CDR2 YYNGEE.

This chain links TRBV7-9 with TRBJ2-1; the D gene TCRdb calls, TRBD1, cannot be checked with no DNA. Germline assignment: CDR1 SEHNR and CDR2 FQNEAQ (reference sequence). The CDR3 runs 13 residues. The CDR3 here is CASSANRGYEQFF.

The CDR3 is CASSDQRDLAKNIQYF. This chain connects TRBV6-1 to TRBJ2-4. The CDR3 sequence is 16 residues long. Germline V gene sequence: CDR1 MNHNS, CDR2 SASEGT.

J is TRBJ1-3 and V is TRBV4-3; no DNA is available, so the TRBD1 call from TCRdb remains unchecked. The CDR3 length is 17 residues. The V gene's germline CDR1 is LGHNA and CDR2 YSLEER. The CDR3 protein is CASSQFGTGMGGNTIYF.

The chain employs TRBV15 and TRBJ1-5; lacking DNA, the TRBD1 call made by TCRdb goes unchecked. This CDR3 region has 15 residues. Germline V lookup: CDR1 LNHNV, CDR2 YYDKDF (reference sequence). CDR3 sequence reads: CATSRGRVDNQPQHF.

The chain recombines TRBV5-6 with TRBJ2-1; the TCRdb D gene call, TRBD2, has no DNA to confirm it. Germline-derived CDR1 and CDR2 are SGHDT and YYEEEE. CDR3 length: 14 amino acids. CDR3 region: CASSLVAGDSEQFF.

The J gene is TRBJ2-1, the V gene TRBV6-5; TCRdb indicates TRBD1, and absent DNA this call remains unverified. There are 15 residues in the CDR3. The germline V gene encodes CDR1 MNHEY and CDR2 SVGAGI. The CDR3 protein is CASSPGDSLHNEQFF.

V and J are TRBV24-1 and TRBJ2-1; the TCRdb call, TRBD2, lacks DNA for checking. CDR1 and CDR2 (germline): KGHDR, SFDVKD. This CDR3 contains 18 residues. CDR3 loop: CATSEASGRLSSYNEQFF.

The CDR3 reads CASSYGTGAGNQPQHF. The chain uses TRBV12-3 or TRBV12-4 and TRBJ1-5; TCRdb reports TRBD1, a call that lacks DNA to check it against. This CDR3 region has 16 residues.

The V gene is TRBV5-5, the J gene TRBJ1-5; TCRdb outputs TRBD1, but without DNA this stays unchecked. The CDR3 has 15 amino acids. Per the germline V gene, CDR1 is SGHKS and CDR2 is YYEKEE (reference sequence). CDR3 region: CASSLAEGRGEPQHF.